This TCR beta chain was obtained from a study of blood T cells in healthy people across ages. Study-wide points: One million T cells yielded diversity estimates that were considered underestimates.

Turning to this clonotype: The antigen remains undetermined.

The use of a sample-barcoded 5' primer and a J-beta primer mix characterized a second PCR of roughly 6 to 12 cycles. TCRdb passed the 5' RACE reads through MiXCR, listing each CDR3 protein once. The table records approximately 730,000 distinct CDR3 sequences, 53% of them present only once. This CDR3 is 15 amino acids long. Germline V CDR1 and CDR2: SGHRS, YFSETQ. The ends lost 4 bases at V and 6 bases at J; junction bases unmatched: 1. Donation came from healthy Caucasian individuals in Russia who were aged roughly 6 to 100. Total RNA, at least 5 micrograms per sample, was extracted from PBMCs. The rearrangement links TRBV5-1 to TRBJ2-2; 15 bases are shared with TRBD2. This receptor was taken from a man at least 80 years old in good health. The sample taken for sequencing was blood. CDR3 bases: TGCGCCAGCAGCCGGACTAGCGGGAGGGCCGGGGAGCTGTTTTTT. Its translation is CASSRTSGRAGELFF.